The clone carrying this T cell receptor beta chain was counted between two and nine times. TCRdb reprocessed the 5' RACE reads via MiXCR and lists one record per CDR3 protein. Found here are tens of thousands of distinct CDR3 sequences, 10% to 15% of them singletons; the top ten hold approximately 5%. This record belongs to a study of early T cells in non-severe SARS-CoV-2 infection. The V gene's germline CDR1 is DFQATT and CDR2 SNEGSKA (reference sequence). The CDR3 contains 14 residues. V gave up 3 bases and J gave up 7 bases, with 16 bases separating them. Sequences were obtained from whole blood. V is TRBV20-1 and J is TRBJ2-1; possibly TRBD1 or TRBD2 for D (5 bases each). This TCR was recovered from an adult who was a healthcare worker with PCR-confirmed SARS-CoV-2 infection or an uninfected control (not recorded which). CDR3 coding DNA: TGCAGTGCTAGGAACGGGGCGAGGGGTAATGAGCAGTTCTTC. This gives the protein CSARNGARGNEQFF.